This is a list of T cell receptor beta chains from one sample in a study of blood T cell repertoires in COVID-19. TCRdb's table, derived via immunoSEQ multiplex PCR, lists solely in-frame clones and lacks some. The sample lists more than 65,000 clones, around 83% seen once, with over 4.5% in the top ten. Input material: peripheral blood. The origin of the receptors is a man at least 80 years old with acute or convalescent COVID-19. Both conserved end residues are part of each CDR3. Each record gives: J gene, D gene, V gene, clone size, CDR3 DNA, CDR3 protein. A D gene is named only where the DNA matches it firmly. Expanded clones get a size class; other rows say once, few or many, or leave the size out.

J: TRBJ2-7; D: .; V: TRBV18; size: .; DNA: TGTGCCAGCTCACCACCGAGGGGGTTCTACGAGCAGTACTTC; CDR3: CASSPPRGFYEQYF
J: TRBJ2-1; D: .; V: TRBV5-1; size: .; DNA: TGCGCCAGCAGCGAAACAGGGAGCTCCTACAATGAGCAGTTCTTC; CDR3: CASSETGSSYNEQFF
J: TRBJ2-7; D: .; V: TRBV30; size: .; DNA: TGTGCCTGGAACGGAGGAGGGCCCCCCTACGAGCAGTACTTC; CDR3: CAWNGGGPPYEQYF
J: TRBJ2-7; D: TRBD2; V: TRBV7-2; size: .; DNA: TGTGCCAGCAGCTTAGACGGTAGCGGGAGCCCTTACGAGCAGTACTTC; CDR3: CASSLDGSGSPYEQYF
J: TRBJ1-6; D: .; V: TRBV7-6; size: once; DNA: TGTGCCAGCTCGGCTACAGCAGGATATTCACCCCTCCACTTT; CDR3: CASSATAGYSPLHF
J: TRBJ2-7; D: TRBD1; V: TRBV6-4; size: .; DNA: TGTGCCAGCAGTGACTCGTTTCTGGGGACAGGGGGCGAGCGGTTTCATTACGAGCAGTACTTC; CDR3: CASSDSFLGTGGERFHYEQYF
J: TRBJ2-3; D: TRBD2; V: TRBV6-6; size: .; DNA: TGTGCCAGCAGCCAGCGGGGGCGCACAGATACGCAGTATTTT; CDR3: CASSQRGRTDTQYF
J: TRBJ1-1; D: TRBD1; V: TRBV19; size: .; DNA: TGTGCCAGTAAGGACAGGGCCATGGACACTGAAGCTTTCTTT; CDR3: CASKDRAMDTEAFF
J: TRBJ2-5; D: TRBD2; V: TRBV7-2; size: .; DNA: TGTGCCAGCAGCGCGGGACTAGCGGGGATAGAGACCCAGTACTTC; CDR3: CASSAGLAGIETQYF
J: TRBJ2-3; D: .; V: TRBV7-2; size: .; DNA: TGTGCCAGCAGCCCGGGACATCTGAAGGGTCCAGATACGCAGTATTTT; CDR3: CASSPGHLKGPDTQYF
J: TRBJ1-2; D: .; V: TRBV4-1; size: .; DNA: TGCGCCAGCAGCCAGAGGACAGCGTACTATGGCTACACCTTC; CDR3: CASSQRTAYYGYTF
J: TRBJ2-1; D: .; V: TRBV3-1/TRBV3-2; size: .; DNA: TGTGCCAGCAGCCAAGTGCCGGACAATGAGCAGTTCTTC; CDR3: CASSQVPDNEQFF
J: TRBJ1-5; D: .; V: TRBV13; size: .; DNA: TGTGCCAGCAGCGGCCTAGGTCAGCCCCAGCATTTT; CDR3: CASSGLGQPQHF
J: TRBJ2-1; D: TRBD2; V: TRBV5-1; size: .; DNA: TGCGCCAGCAGCCAGTGGTTGACTAGCGGGGGCCGCAGCTCCTACAATGAGCAGTTCTTC; CDR3: CASSQWLTSGGRSSYNEQFF
J: TRBJ2-2; D: .; V: TRBV19; size: once; DNA: TGTGCCAGTTCTACAGGGTTCACCGGGGAGCTGTTTTTT; CDR3: CASSTGFTGELFF
J: TRBJ1-2; D: .; V: TRBV5-6; size: medium-sized; DNA: TGTGCCAGCAGCTTGAGGATAGGAGCTAACTATGGCTACACCTTC; CDR3: CASSLRIGANYGYTF
J: TRBJ2-3; D: TRBD2; V: TRBV3-1/TRBV3-2; size: .; DNA: TGTGCCAGCAGCCTACGACTAGCGGGGACAACAGATACGCAGTATTTT; CDR3: CASSLRLAGTTDTQYF
J: TRBJ2-7; D: TRBD1; V: TRBV12-5; size: .; DNA: TGTGCTAGTGGTGTCAGACCCGGGACAGTTGGGGTCGAGCAGTACTTC; CDR3: CASGVRPGTVGVEQYF
J: TRBJ2-2; D: TRBD2; V: TRBV29-1; size: .; DNA: TGCAGCGTTAAAAAGCGGGGGCCGAACACCGGGGAGCTGTTTTTT; CDR3: CSVKKRGPNTGELFF
J: TRBJ2-7; D: .; V: TRBV5-4; size: few; DNA: TGTGCCAGCAGCTTGGACGGTCCCGGCGGTTTAGGGGGCGAGCAGTACTTC; CDR3: CASSLDGPGGLGGEQYF
J: TRBJ2-1; D: .; V: TRBV7-9; size: .; DNA: TGTGCCAGCGGACCTGTCCGGGGGGCCGGCTACAATGAGCAGTTCTTC; CDR3: CASGPVRGAGYNEQFF
J: TRBJ1-1; D: .; V: TRBV19; size: .; DNA: TGTGCCAGTAGTATCCCCAGAGCGGCGGTTACTGAAGCTTTCTTT; CDR3: CASSIPRAAVTEAFF
J: TRBJ2-3; D: .; V: TRBV6-2/TRBV6-3; size: .; DNA: TGTGCCAGCAGTTACTCGGCGGGCGTTCCCACAGATACGCAGTATTTT; CDR3: CASSYSAGVPTDTQYF
J: TRBJ2-3; D: .; V: TRBV24-1; size: .; DNA: TGTGCCACCAGTGACCCGAGTCCGGGACACCTTAGCACAGATACGCAGTATTTT; CDR3: CATSDPSPGHLSTDTQYF
J: TRBJ1-5; D: .; V: TRBV28; size: .; DNA: TGTGCCAGCACCACCGGTGGAGGTCTTCAGCCCCAGCATTTT; CDR3: CASTTGGGLQPQHF
J: TRBJ1-2; D: TRBD1; V: TRBV6-5; size: .; DNA: TGTGCCAGCAGCTCGGACAGGGACTATGGCTACACCTTC; CDR3: CASSSDRDYGYTF